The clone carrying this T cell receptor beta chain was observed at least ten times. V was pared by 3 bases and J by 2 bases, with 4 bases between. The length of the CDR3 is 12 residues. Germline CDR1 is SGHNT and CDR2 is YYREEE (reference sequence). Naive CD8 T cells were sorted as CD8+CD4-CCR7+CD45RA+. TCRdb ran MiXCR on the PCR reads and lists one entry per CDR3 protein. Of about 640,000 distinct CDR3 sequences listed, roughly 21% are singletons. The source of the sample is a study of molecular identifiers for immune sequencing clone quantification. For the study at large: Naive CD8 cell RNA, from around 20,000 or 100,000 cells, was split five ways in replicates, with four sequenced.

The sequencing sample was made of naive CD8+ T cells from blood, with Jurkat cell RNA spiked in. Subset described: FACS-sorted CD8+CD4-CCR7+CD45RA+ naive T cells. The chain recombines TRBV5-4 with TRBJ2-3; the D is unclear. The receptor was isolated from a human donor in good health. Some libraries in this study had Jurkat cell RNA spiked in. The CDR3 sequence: CASSYHTDTQYF. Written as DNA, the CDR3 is TGTGCCAGCAGCTATCACACAGATACGCAGTATTTT.